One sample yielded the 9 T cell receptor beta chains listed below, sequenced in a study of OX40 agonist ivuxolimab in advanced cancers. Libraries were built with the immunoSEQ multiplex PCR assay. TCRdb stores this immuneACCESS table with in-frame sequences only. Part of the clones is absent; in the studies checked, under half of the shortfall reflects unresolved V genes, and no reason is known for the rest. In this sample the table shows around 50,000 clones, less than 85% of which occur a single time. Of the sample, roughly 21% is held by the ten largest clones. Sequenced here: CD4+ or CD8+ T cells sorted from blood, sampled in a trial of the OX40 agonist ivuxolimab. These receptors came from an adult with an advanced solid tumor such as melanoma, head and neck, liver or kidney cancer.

The CDR3 bases are TGTGCCAGCAGCTTGGGACGTGGGCTCGACTATGGCTACACCTTC. The encoded protein is CASSLGRGLDYGYTF. This chain uses TRBV5-5 with TRBJ1-2; D is unclear. The CDR3 extends over 15 amino acids. V gave up 0 bases and J gave up 3 bases, with 12 bases separating them. Germline CDR1 reads SGHKS; CDR2 reads YYEKEE (reference sequence).

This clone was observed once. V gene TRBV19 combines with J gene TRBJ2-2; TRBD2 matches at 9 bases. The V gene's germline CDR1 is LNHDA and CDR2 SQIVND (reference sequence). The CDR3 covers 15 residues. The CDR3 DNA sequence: TGTGCAACTGGGCGGGAGGGACACCCCACCGGGGAGCTGTTTTTT. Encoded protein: CATGREGHPTGELFF.

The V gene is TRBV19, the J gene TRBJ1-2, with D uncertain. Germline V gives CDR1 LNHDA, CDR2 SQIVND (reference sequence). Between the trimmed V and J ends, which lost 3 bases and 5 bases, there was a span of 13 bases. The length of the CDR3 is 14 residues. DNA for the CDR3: TGTGCCAGTAGTATTTTTAATTCGGGGTATGGCTACACCTTC. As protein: CASSIFNSGYGYTF.

CDR3 sequence: CASSYYFRQTGDTQYF. CDR3 sequence (DNA): TGTGCCAGCAGTTACTACTTCCGACAAACGGGAGATACGCAGTATTTT. This chain uses TRBV6-6 with TRBJ2-3; D is unresolved. With 1 base removed from V and 5 bases from J, the gap between germline ends came to 16 bases. Germline V CDR1 and CDR2: MNHNY, SVGAGI (reference sequence). The length of the CDR3 is 16 residues.

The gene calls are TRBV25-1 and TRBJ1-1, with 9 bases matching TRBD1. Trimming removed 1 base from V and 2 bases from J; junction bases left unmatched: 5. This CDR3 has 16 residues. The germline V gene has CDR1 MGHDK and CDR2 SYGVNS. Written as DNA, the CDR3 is TGTGCCAGCAGTGAATCAGTACAGGGGGCTAACACTGAAGCTTTCTTT. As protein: CASSESVQGANTEAFF.

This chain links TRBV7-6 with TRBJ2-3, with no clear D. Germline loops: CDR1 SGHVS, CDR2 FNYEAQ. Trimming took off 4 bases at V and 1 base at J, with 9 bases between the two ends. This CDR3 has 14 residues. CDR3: CASSYGVGTDTQYF. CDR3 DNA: TGTGCCAGCAGCTATGGGGTGGGCACAGATACGCAGTATTTT.

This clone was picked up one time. The CDR3 nucleotides read TGTGCCAGCAGCTTAGTCAGCTATGGCTACACCTTC. Translated: CASSLVSYGYTF. The rearrangement links TRBV7-9 to TRBJ1-2; D ambiguous. Per germline, CDR1 SEHNR and CDR2 FQNEAQ (reference sequence). Trimming left V 1 base short and J 4 bases short, with 4 bases between. The CDR3 totals 12 residues.

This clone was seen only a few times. CDR3 protein: CASTFRDRERNQPQHF. The DNA of the CDR3 is TGTGCCAGTACTTTCCGGGATAGGGAGCGCAATCAGCCCCAGCATTTT. The V gene is TRBV19, the J gene TRBJ1-5; no clear D gene. The germline V gene has CDR1 LNHDA and CDR2 SQIVND (reference sequence). There are 16 residues in the CDR3. V was cut by 7 bases and J by 2 bases, with 18 bases left in between.

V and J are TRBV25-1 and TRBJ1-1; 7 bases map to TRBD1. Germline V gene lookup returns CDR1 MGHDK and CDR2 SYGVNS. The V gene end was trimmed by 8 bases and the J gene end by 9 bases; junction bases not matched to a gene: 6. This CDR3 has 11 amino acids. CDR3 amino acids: CASVTGAKAFF. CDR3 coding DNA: TGTGCCAGCGTTACAGGGGCCAAAGCTTTCTTT.